The rows below give T cell receptor beta chains drawn from one sample of a study of CD8 T cells in ankylosing spondylitis. TCRdb reprocessed the 5' RACE reads via MiXCR and lists one record per CDR3 protein. The data show approximately 300,000 distinct CDR3 sequences, with under 8.5% seen just once and 13% to 15% held by the top ten. What was sequenced was blood, either unsorted or a sorted T cell fraction (not recorded which). These receptors were collected from a male donor with ankylosing spondylitis. Both conserved end residues are part of each CDR3. Fields, in order: V gene, clone size, J gene, D gene, CDR3 protein. The D gene is left open where the match is weak. Where a row states a size, it is once, few, many or the class of an expanded clone; other rows omit it.

TRBV12-3/TRBV12-4	few	TRBJ2-1	TRBD2	CASSQSLLAGFYNEQFF
TRBV6-4	few	TRBJ2-4	TRBD1	CASSDSKGRSRQGAAKNIQYF
TRBV29-1	many	TRBJ2-7	TRBD2	CSVWEGIYEQYF
TRBV2	few	TRBJ2-1	TRBD2	CASERLAGLNNEQFF
TRBV4-1	-	TRBJ2-5	TRBD1	CASSQDLDRVETQYF
TRBV3-1	few	TRBJ1-2	-	CASSQDWTGGYTF
TRBV28	-	TRBJ2-5	TRBD1	CASSLWDREETQYF
TRBV6-2/TRBV6-3	-	TRBJ2-3	-	CASRWSTDTQYF
TRBV12-3/TRBV12-4	few	TRBJ1-5	TRBD1	CASSSQGAFNQPQHF
TRBV18	many	TRBJ1-1	-	CASSPPGRGPFGTEAFF
TRBV4-1	many	TRBJ1-4	-	CASSQVVQGSEKLFF
TRBV11-2	few	TRBJ2-1	-	CASSPNTGTKNEQFF
TRBV7-8	-	TRBJ2-3	TRBD2	CASSQGGSGRSHTQYF
TRBV5-1	few	TRBJ2-1	-	CASSLAYRSSYNEQFF
TRBV12-3/TRBV12-4	-	TRBJ2-7	-	CASSFRAGPYEQYF
TRBV7-3	few	TRBJ2-1	-	CASSLSGVPRNEQFF
TRBV7-2	-	TRBJ1-4	TRBD1	CASSYALTGVGEKLFF
TRBV6-5	few	TRBJ2-1	-	CASSYSFAQSLGNEQFF
TRBV14	many	TRBJ2-7	TRBD1	CASSQETGGYYEQYF
TRBV7-2	few	TRBJ2-1	-	CASSLAGLTYNEQFF
TRBV20-1	-	TRBJ2-1	TRBD2	CSARSGTTNEQFF
TRBV2	-	TRBJ1-3	-	CASSEALPGNTIYF
TRBV18	few	TRBJ2-2	TRBD2	CASSIRTSGNTGELFF
TRBV12-3/TRBV12-4	-	TRBJ1-3	-	CASSDRAGNTIYF
TRBV10-3	few	TRBJ2-7	-	CAITNVGGSYEQYF
TRBV18	many	TRBJ2-2	-	CASSPSRTASTGELFF
TRBV7-6	many	TRBJ2-2	-	CASSTGFGTGELFF
TRBV23-1	-	TRBJ2-7	-	CASRKGGRVEQYF
TRBV5-5	many	TRBJ2-7	-	CASSLVSPSSYEQYF
TRBV5-1	many	TRBJ2-1	TRBD2	CASSLAPLGGYNEQFF
TRBV9	many	TRBJ2-2	TRBD1	CASSEKRGRGQIGELFF
TRBV2	-	TRBJ2-7	TRBD2	CASSGVSGRAGEQYF
TRBV5-1	many	TRBJ2-1	TRBD2	CASSRRRVTSGRRNEQFF
TRBV3-1	-	TRBJ2-7	TRBD2	CASSPSSGAYEQYF
TRBV2	-	TRBJ1-1	TRBD1	CASIARTGTNTEAFF
TRBV7-3	-	TRBJ2-1	-	CASSPLGAGNEQFF
TRBV10-3	few	TRBJ1-3	-	CAISETPPDSSGNTIYF
TRBV5-1	many	TRBJ1-3	-	CASSLEDSHSGNTIYF
TRBV5-1	few	TRBJ1-4	-	CASSSEGRGGEKLFF
TRBV4-1	few	TRBJ2-7	TRBD2	CASSPWTSGSAVYEQYF
TRBV6-6	-	TRBJ1-1	-	CASSYGGAFF
TRBV19	many	TRBJ1-1	-	CASTSARRGLNTEAFF
TRBV12-3/TRBV12-4	many	TRBJ2-7	-	CASSDGTGYEQYF
TRBV9	few	TRBJ2-3	-	CASSVDYTQDTQYF
TRBV4-3	-	TRBJ2-3	-	CASSPLGGTRYTDTQYF
TRBV14	-	TRBJ2-3	-	CASSLGARYTDTQYF
TRBV5-1	few	TRBJ1-1	TRBD1	CASSLEGARSTEAFF
TRBV25-1	-	TRBJ2-7	-	CASSFAGGEQYF
TRBV6-2/TRBV6-3	-	TRBJ2-3	-	CASSYWGSGTDTQYF
TRBV9	-	TRBJ2-7	TRBD2	CASSVEGTRGGEQYF
TRBV4-2	-	TRBJ1-6	-	CASRFTGEYNSPLHF
TRBV16	few	TRBJ1-6	-	CASSQSRGLPLHF
TRBV7-2	many	TRBJ2-7	TRBD2	CASSLVTSGSTVQYF
TRBV12-3/TRBV12-4	many	TRBJ2-2	-	CASSPDMVPGELFF
TRBV4-1	few	TRBJ1-5	-	CASSQEAMGQPQHF
TRBV7-9	many	TRBJ2-3	-	CASSPILDTQYF
TRBV9	-	TRBJ2-3	TRBD2	CASSGRTSGSRETQYF